This T cell receptor beta chain was captured in a study of Ad26.COV2.S vaccination and SARS-CoV-2 variants. Clones were read by immunoSEQ multiplex PCR, and TCRdb kept only the in-frame ones, dropping some. The sample carries fewer than 400,000 clones, about nine tenths recorded once. On this clone: The antigen is unknown.

Sample treatment: roughly 19 received Ad26.COV2.S at low or high dose, single or two shots; several received placebo; per-sample allocation not given. After the first vaccine or placebo injection, samples were drawn on day 63. Wuhan-strain spike was delivered by a replication-incompetent Ad26 vector. Findings and limits, study-wide: Total T cell responses, in the TCR breadth and depth analyses, may have been underestimated.

This sequence was found in a person aged 18 to 59 who received the Ad26.COV2.S COVID-19 vaccine or a placebo. The sample was peripheral blood, taken in a trial of Ad26.COV2.S vaccine versus placebo.

Here the CDR3 DNA reads TGTGCCAGCAGTGAAAGTGGAGGGGTTAATTCACCCCTCCACTTT. This translates into CASSESGGVNSPLHF. V usage is TRBV6-1 and J usage is TRBJ1-6; maybe TRBD1 (5 bases). V dropped 2 bases and J dropped 6 bases, with 11 bases sitting between them. This CDR3 contains 15 residues. The germline V gene has CDR1 MNHNS and CDR2 SASEGT.